This entry lists 7 T cell receptor beta chains sequenced from one sample in a study of T-cell memory formation after mild COVID-19. TCRdb used MiXCR to reprocess the 5' RACE reads, holding one entry per CDR3 protein. Of roughly 49,000 distinct CDR3 sequences in the sample, 27% were seen once. Specimen: PBMCs or a T cell subset sorted from them (not recorded which). These receptors were collected from a man between 18 and 35 years old who had mild COVID-19 (a few samples of this study predate the infection). Cell type and time point are not known.

This clonotype was seen a handful of times. This chain links TRBV6-5 with TRBJ2-2; D call uncertain. V was clipped by 0 bases and J by 7 bases, with 12 bases between them. Germline CDR1 reads MNHEY; CDR2 reads SVGAGI. The CDR3 loop spans 15 amino acids. In DNA, the CDR3 is TGTGCCAGCAGTTACTCGACCTCGGGTCACGGGGAGCTGTTTTTT. This encodes CASSYSTSGHGELFF.

The J gene is TRBJ2-4, the V gene TRBV3-1; TRBD1 agrees at 9 bases. The CDR3 has 15 amino acids. Germline V gene sequence: CDR1 LGHDT, CDR2 YNNKEL (reference sequence). V shed 0 bases and J 6 bases; nucleotides not matched to a gene: 3. CDR3 sequence reads: CASSQDMGQGNIQYF. The CDR3 nucleotides read TGTGCCAGCAGCCAAGATATGGGACAGGGAAACATTCAGTACTTC.

The CDR3 DNA follows: TGTGCCAGCAGTGAAGTACCGGGGGGCGACGAGCAGTACTTC. Translating it yields CASSEVPGGDEQYF. The gene calls are TRBV6-1 and TRBJ2-7; tentatively, D is TRBD2 (7 bases). Deletions cut 1 base from V and 5 bases from J, with 12 bases between. From germline, CDR1 is MNHNS and CDR2 SASEGT. The CDR3 covers 14 residues.

This clonotype was detected a few times. At one end, the junction sequence differs from germline, possibly due to a read error. This chain uses TRBV4-1 with TRBJ2-1; TRBD2 aligns across 9 bases. The V gene's germline CDR1 is MGHRA and CDR2 YSYEKL. The CDR3 has 14 amino acids. The CDR3: CASSRGGAWNEQVF. The CDR3 DNA sequence: TGCGCCAGCAGCCGCGGGGGGGCCTGGAATGAGCAGGTCTTC.

This clonotype came up many times. The chain employs TRBV7-9 and TRBJ2-1; maybe TRBD2 (6 bases). Germline V lookup: CDR1 SEHNR, CDR2 FQNEAQ (reference sequence). Trimming took off 4 bases at V and 3 bases at J, with 19 bases between the two ends. The CDR3 spans 17 residues. This CDR3 reads CASSSALRTGDYNEQFF. The DNA of the CDR3 is TGTGCCAGCAGCTCCGCCTTGCGGACGGGGGACTACAATGAGCAGTTCTTC.

This clonotype occurred a few times. The V call is TRBV7-2, the J call TRBJ1-2; D unclear. This CDR3 has 17 residues. CDR1 and CDR2 from the germline V gene are SGHTA and FQGNSA. Trimming removed 5 bases from V and 1 base from J, with 20 bases in between. In DNA form, the CDR3 reads TGTGCCAGCAGCCCGATCCACAGCCCAAAAAATAACTATGGCTACACCTTC. This gives the protein CASSPIHSPKNNYGYTF.

This rearrangement joins TRBV4-3 to TRBJ2-7; D unresolved. V lost 4 bases and J lost 0, with 16 bases in between. From germline, CDR1 is LGHNA and CDR2 YSLEER. CDR3 length: 16 residues. In nucleotides, the CDR3 is TGCGCCAGCAGCCCTCCTAGGGCTCCCAGCTCCTACGAGCAGTACTTC. Amino acid sequence: CASSPPRAPSSYEQYF.